Below, 16 T cell receptor beta chains from the same sample are listed, as sequenced in a study of blood T cell repertoires in COVID-19. Here immunoSEQ multiplex PCR was the method, and the copy in TCRdb shows in-frame clones only, minus some. This sample carries approximately 190,000 clones, 70% to 90% of them seen once, and the ten largest clones take 5.9%. Sequencing was carried out using peripheral blood. These receptors were collected from a man older than 75 with acute or convalescent COVID-19.

This chain links TRBV7-7 with TRBJ2-7; 11 bases are shared with TRBD1. The CDR3 spans 14 residues. CDR1 is SSHAT, CDR2 FNYEAQ, per germline (reference sequence). The junction had 0 bases not matched to a gene; V was cut back by 1 base and J by 4 bases. DNA of the CDR3: TGTGCCAGCAGCTTAGGGGACAGGGGGTACGAGCAGTACTTC. Protein sequence: CASSLGDRGYEQYF. The variable domain in full, completed from reference TRBV7-7 and TRBJ2-7, reads GAGVSQSPRYKVTKRGQDVTLRCDPISSHATLYWYQQALGQGPEFLTYFNYEAQPDKSGLPSDRFSAERPEGSISTLTIQRTEQRDSAMYRCASSLGDRGYEQYFGPGTRLTVT.

The J gene is TRBJ1-4, the V gene TRBV2; possibly TRBD1 for D (5 bases). Germline CDR1 reads SNHLY; CDR2 reads FYNNEI. The CDR3 spans 14 residues. V shed 4 bases and J shed 11 bases, with 17 bases lying between them. The CDR3: CASSATENRVKLFF. CDR3 DNA: TGTGCCAGCAGTGCGACAGAAAACAGAGTGAAACTGTTTTTT.

V gene TRBV15 combines with J gene TRBJ2-3; no reliable D call. Germline V lookup: CDR1 LNHNV, CDR2 YYDKDF (reference sequence). The CDR3 has 12 amino acids. V lost 0 bases, J lost 6 bases, and 4 bases lay in between. Here the CDR3 DNA reads TGTGCCACCAGCAGAGATCTGGATACGCAGTATTTT. Encoded protein: CATSRDLDTQYF.

This clone has only one observation. The chain joins TRBV4-3 to TRBJ1-3; a weak D match, TRBD1 (5 bases). V was pared by 0 bases and J by 1 base, with 7 bases between. This CDR3 is built from 15 residues. The V gene's germline CDR1 is LGHNA and CDR2 YSLEER. CDR3 region: CASSQDRVSGNTIYF. The DNA of the CDR3 is TGCGCCAGCAGCCAAGACAGGGTTTCTGGAAACACCATATATTTT.

The chain uses TRBV7-2 and TRBJ2-2; 7 bases are a match to TRBD1. The V and J ends lost 5 bases and 7 bases, in that order; junction bases with no gene match: 10. Germline V gene data show CDR1 as SGHTA and CDR2 as FQGNSA. The CDR3 has 15 residues. This CDR3 reads CASSPHGQGVGELFF. The CDR3 DNA reads TGTGCCAGCAGCCCACACGGGCAGGGGGTCGGGGAGCTGTTTTTT. Filled out from reference TRBV7-2 and TRBJ2-2, the complete variable domain reads GAGVSQSPSNKVTEKGKDVELRCDPISGHTALYWYRQSLGQGLEFLIYFQGNSAPDKSGLPSDRFSAERTGGSVSTLTIQRTQQEDSAVYLCASSPHGQGVGELFFGEGSRLTVL.

The chain uses TRBV4-2 and TRBJ2-3, with 11 nucleotides matching TRBD1. The CDR3 is made up of 17 amino acids. V lost 0 bases to trimming and J lost 4 bases; unmatched junction nucleotides: 6. The germline CDR1 and CDR2 sequences are LGHNA and YNFKEQ. The CDR3 sequence is CASSQDGTGGRADTQYF. The CDR3 DNA follows: TGTGCCAGCAGCCAAGACGGGACAGGGGGGCGCGCAGATACGCAGTATTTT.

The genes are TRBV28 and TRBJ2-1; TRBD2 agrees at 12 bases. CDR3 size: 15 residues. Trimming took 5 bases from V and 9 from J; bases not matched to a gene: 8. CDR1 and CDR2 from the germline V gene are MDHEN and SYDVKM. In DNA, the CDR3 is TGTGCCAGCAGTCCACGGACTAGCGGGACAGGTGAGCAGTTCTTC. It is translated as CASSPRTSGTGEQFF.

The V call is TRBV5-1, the J call TRBJ2-7, with TRBD1 matching 12 bases. Germline V gives CDR1 SGHRS, CDR2 YFSETQ. The CDR3 totals 16 residues. Germline trimming cut 0 bases from V and 7 bases from J; bases unmatched to any gene: 8. CDR3 sequence: CASSLAPGQGAGEQYF. The CDR3 nucleotides read TGCGCCAGCAGCTTGGCCCCGGGACAGGGGGCTGGGGAGCAGTACTTC.

The genes are TRBV4-1 and TRBJ1-2; 9 bases are a match to TRBD1. There are 15 residues in the CDR3. V shed 4 bases and J 4 bases; nucleotides not matched to a gene: 7. In germline, CDR1 is MGHRA, CDR2 YSYEKL. The CDR3 DNA reads TGCGCCAGCAGCCCCCCGGACAGGGGAGCCTATGGCTACACCTTC. Translation: CASSPPDRGAYGYTF.

Here the CDR3 reads CASRRDSNYGYTF. CDR3 nucleotide sequence: TGTGCCAGCAGACGGGACAGTAACTATGGCTACACCTTC. The chain recombines TRBV6-5 with TRBJ1-2; 7 bases align to TRBD1. V gave up 6 bases and J gave up 1 base; unmatched junction bases: 2. This CDR3 contains 13 residues. Germline-derived CDR1 and CDR2 are MNHEY and SVGAGI.

J is TRBJ2-5 and V is TRBV5-1; TRBD2 matches 9 bases. The germline V gene has CDR1 SGHRS and CDR2 YFSETQ. Trimming cost V 4 bases and J 5 bases; bases outside gene matches: 12. There are 16 residues in the CDR3. CDR3 residues: CASSRGSAGGEETQYF. The DNA for the CDR3 is TGCGCCAGCAGCAGGGGAAGTGCGGGAGGGGAGGAGACCCAGTACTTC.

This chain joins TRBV7-2 and TRBJ2-6; weak D call: TRBD2 (6 bases). The CDR3 consists of 16 residues. Germline V gene lookup returns CDR1 SGHTA and CDR2 FQGNSA. V lost 5 bases to trimming and J lost 4 bases, with 15 bases between them. CDR3 sequence (DNA): TGTGCCAGCAGCAGAAACGGCGGGGCCGGGGCCAACGTCCTGACTTTC. Translated: CASSRNGGAGANVLTF.

This sequence joins TRBV16 and TRBJ2-5; D unclear. There are 14 residues in the CDR3. CDR1 is KGHSY, CDR2 FQNENV, per germline. V was clipped by 4 bases and J by 0 bases, with 9 bases between them. CDR3 region: CASSRVFYQETQYF. CDR3 DNA sequence: TGTGCCAGCAGCCGAGTCTTTTACCAAGAGACCCAGTACTTC.

This rearrangement joins TRBV5-1 to TRBJ2-7; maybe TRBD1 (6 bases). The V end was cut by 4 bases, the J end by 0 bases, with 11 bases between. Germline CDR1 reads SGHRS; CDR2 reads YFSETQ. The CDR3 spans 14 residues. The CDR3 DNA follows: TGCGCCAGCAGCGACTTGGGGGCCTCCTACGAGCAGTACTTC. As protein: CASSDLGASYEQYF.

V usage is TRBV18 and J usage is TRBJ1-4; D gene ambiguous. Trimming removed 3 bases at V and 3 bases at J, with 11 bases between. The germline V gene encodes CDR1 KGHSH and CDR2 LQKENI. This CDR3 contains 15 residues. CDR3 sequence reads: CASSPQQAPNEKLFF. The CDR3 DNA is TGTGCCAGCTCACCTCAGCAGGCCCCTAATGAAAAACTGTTTTTT.

This sequence joins TRBV19 and TRBJ2-6, with D tentatively TRBD1 (5 bases). Per germline, CDR1 LNHDA and CDR2 SQIVND (reference sequence). Trimming shortened V by 6 bases and J by 4 bases, and 13 bases separated the two germline ends. The CDR3 consists of 15 residues. CDR3 region: CASRAEQAGANVLTF. The CDR3 coding sequence is TGTGCCAGTAGGGCAGAACAGGCCGGGGCCAACGTCCTGACTTTC.